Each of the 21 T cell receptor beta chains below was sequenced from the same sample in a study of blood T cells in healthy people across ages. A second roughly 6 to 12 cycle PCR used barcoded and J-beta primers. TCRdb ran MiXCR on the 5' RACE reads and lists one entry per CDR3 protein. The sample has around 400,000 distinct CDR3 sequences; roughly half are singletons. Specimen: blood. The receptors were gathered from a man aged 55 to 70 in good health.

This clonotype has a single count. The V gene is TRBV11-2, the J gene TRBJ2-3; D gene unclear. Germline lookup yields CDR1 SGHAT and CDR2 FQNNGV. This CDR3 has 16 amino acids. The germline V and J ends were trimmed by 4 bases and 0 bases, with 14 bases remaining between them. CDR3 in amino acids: CASSSSTGISTDTQYF. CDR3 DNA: TGTGCCAGCAGCTCCTCGACTGGAATTAGCACAGATACGCAGTATTTT.

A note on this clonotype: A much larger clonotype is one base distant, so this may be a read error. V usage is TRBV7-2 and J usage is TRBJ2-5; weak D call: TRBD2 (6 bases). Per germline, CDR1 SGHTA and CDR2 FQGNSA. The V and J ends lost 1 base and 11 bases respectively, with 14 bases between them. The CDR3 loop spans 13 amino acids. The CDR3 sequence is CASSLVGGREQYF. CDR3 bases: TGTGCCAGCAGCTTAGTAGGAGGGCGTGAGCAGTACTTC.

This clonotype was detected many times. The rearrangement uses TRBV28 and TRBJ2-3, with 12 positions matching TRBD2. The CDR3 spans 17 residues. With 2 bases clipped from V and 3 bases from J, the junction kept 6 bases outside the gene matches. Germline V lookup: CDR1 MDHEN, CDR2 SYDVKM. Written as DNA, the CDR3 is TGTGCCAGCAGTTTACTAGCGGGAGGGCCTGGTACAGATACGCAGTATTTT. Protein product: CASSLLAGGPGTDTQYF.

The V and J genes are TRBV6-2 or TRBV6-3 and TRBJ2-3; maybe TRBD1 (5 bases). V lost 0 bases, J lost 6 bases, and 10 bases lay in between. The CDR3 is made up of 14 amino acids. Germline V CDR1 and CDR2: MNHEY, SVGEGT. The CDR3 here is CASSYSGPSDTQYF. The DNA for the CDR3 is TGTGCCAGCAGTTACTCGGGGCCGAGCGATACGCAGTATTTT.

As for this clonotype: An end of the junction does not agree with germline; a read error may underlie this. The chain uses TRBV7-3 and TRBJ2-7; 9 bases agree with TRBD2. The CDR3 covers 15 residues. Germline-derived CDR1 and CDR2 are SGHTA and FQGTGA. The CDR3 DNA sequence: TGTGCCGGCAGCCTCAGTAGCGGGAGCTCCTACGAGCAGTACTTC. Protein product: CAGSLSSGSSYEQYF. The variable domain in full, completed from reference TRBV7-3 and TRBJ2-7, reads GAGVSQTPSNKVTEKGKYVELRCDPISGHTALYWYRQSLGQGPEFLIYFQGTGAADDSGLPNDRFFAVRPEGSVSTLKIQRTERGDSAVYLCAGSLSSGSSYEQYFGPGTRLTVT.

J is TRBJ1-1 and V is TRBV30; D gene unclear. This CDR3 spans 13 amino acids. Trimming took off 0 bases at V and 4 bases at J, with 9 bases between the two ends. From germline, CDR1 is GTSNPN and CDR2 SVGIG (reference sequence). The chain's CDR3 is CAWSVGITTEAFF. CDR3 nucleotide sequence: TGTGCCTGGAGTGTCGGGATTACCACTGAAGCTTTCTTT.

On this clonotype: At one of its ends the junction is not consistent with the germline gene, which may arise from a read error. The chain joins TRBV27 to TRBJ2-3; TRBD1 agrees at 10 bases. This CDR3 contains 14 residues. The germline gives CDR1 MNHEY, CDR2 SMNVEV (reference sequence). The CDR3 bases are TGTGCCGGCAGGCGACAGGGGGCAGGAGATACGCAGTATTTT. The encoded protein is CAGRRQGAGDTQYF.

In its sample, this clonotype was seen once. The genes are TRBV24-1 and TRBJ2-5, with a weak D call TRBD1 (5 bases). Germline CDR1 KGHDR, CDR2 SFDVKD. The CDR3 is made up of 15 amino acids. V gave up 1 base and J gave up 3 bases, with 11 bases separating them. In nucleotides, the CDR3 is TGTGCCACCAGTGATTTCAGGCAGGGTAAAGAGACCCAGTACTTC. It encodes CATSDFRQGKETQYF.

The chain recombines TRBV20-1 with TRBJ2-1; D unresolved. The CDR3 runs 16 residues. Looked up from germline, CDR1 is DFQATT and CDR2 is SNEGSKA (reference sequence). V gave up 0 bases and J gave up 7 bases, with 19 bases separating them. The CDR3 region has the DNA TGCAGTGCTAGAGATAAACGGCCCTCCCTATCGAATGAGCAGTTCTTC. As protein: CSARDKRPSLSNEQFF.

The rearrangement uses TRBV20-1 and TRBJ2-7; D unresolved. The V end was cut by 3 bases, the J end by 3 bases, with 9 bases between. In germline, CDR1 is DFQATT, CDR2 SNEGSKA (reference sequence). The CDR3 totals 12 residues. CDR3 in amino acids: CSASAGVYEQYF. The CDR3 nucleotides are TGCAGTGCTAGTGCTGGGGTCTACGAGCAGTACTTC.

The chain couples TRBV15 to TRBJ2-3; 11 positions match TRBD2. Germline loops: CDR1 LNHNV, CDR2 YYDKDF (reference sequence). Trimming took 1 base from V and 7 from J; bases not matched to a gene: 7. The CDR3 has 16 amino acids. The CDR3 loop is CATSRGLAGSPHTQYF. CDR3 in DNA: TGTGCCACCAGCAGAGGACTAGCGGGGTCTCCCCATACGCAGTATTTT.

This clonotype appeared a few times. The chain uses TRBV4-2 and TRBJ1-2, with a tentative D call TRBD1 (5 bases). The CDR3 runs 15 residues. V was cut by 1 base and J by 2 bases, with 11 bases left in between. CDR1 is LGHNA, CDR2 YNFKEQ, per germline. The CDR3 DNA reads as TGTGCCAGCAGCCAAGCCACAGGCCTAAACTATGGCTACACCTTC. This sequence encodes CASSQATGLNYGYTF.

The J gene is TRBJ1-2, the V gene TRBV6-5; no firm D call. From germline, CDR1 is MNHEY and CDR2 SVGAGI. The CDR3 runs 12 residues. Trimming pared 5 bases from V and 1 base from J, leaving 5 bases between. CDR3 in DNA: TGTGCCAGCAGTGTAGATAACTATGGCTACACCTTC. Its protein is CASSVDNYGYTF.

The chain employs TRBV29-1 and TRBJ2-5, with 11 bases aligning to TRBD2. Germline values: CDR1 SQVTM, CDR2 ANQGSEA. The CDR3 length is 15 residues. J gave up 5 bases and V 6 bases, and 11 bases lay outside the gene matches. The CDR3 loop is CSVEPLAGGQETQYF. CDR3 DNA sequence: TGCAGCGTCGAGCCCCTAGCGGGGGGTCAGGAGACCCAGTACTTC.

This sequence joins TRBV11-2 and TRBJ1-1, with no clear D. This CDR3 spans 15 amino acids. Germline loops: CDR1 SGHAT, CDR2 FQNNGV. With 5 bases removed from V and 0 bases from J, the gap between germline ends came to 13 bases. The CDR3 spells CASSPTGNMNTEAFF. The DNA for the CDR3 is TGTGCCAGCAGCCCCACGGGGAACATGAACACTGAAGCTTTCTTT.

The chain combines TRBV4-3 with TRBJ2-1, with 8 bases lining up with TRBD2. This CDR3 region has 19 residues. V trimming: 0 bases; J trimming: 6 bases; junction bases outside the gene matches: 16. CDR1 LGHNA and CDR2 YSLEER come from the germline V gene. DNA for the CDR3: TGCGCCAGCAGCCAAGATAGGTCTGGGAGCGGGACTAGGGCCAATGAGCAGTTCTTC. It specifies CASSQDRSGSGTRANEQFF.

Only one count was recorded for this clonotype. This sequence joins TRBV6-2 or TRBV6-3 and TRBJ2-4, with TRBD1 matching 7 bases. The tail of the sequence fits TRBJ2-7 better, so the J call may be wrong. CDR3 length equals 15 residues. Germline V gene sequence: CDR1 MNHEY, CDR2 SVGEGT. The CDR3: CASTPGSGQAYEQYF. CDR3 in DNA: TGTGCCAGCACCCCGGGCTCAGGACAGGCCTACGAGCAGTACTTC.

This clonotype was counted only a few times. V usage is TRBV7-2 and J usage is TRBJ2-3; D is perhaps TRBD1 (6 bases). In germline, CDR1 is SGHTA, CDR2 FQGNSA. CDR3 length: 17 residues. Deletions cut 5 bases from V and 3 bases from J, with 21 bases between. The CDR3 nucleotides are TGTGCCAGCAGCCAACCCCCGGGACACCATAGGACAGATACGCAGTATTTT. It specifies CASSQPPGHHRTDTQYF. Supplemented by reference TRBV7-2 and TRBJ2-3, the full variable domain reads GAGVSQSPSNKVTEKGKDVELRCDPISGHTALYWYRQSLGQGLEFLIYFQGNSAPDKSGLPSDRFSAERTGGSVSTLTIQRTQQEDSAVYLCASSQPPGHHRTDTQYFGPGTRLTVL.

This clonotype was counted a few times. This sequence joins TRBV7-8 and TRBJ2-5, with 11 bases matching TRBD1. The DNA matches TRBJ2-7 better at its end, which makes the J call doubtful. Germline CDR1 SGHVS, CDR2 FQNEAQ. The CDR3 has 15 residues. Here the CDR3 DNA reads TGTGCCAGCAGCTTGAGGGACAGGGGGGGGTACGAGCAGTACTTC. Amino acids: CASSLRDRGGYEQYF.

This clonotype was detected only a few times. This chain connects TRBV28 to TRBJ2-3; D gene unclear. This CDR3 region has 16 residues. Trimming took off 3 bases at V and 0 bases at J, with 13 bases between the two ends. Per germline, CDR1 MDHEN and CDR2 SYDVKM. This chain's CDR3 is CASSFYRQTSTDTQYF. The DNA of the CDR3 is TGTGCCAGCAGTTTCTATCGACAAACTAGCACAGATACGCAGTATTTT.

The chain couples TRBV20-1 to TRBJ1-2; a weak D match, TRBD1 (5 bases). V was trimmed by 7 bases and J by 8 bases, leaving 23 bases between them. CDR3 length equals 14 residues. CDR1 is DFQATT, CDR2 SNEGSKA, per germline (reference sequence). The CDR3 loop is CSVRRDRRLEGYTF. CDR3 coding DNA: TGCAGTGTACGGCGAGACAGACGGTTAGAAGGCTACACCTTC.